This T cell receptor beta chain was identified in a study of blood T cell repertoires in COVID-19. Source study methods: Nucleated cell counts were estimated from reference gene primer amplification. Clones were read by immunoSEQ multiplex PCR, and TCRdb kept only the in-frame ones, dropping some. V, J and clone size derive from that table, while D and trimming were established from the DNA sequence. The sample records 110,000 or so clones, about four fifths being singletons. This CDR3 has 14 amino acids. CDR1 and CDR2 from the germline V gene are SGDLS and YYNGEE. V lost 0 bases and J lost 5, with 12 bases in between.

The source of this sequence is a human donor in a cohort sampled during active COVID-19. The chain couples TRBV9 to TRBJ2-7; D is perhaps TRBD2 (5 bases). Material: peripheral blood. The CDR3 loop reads CASSVGYLADEQYF. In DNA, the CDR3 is TGTGCCAGCAGCGTAGGTTATCTAGCAGACGAGCAGTACTTC.